This T cell receptor (beta chain) was recorded in a study of blood T cell repertoires in COVID-19. About the research overall: Samples taken during acute and convalescent COVID-19 were collected in the United States, Italy and Spain. Sources were T cells, B-cell-depleted T cells, or PBMCs; the material itself was cDNA or gDNA.

The CDR3 spans 16 residues. Germline lookup yields CDR1 MGHRA and CDR2 YSYEKL. Trimming took 1 base from V and 2 from J; bases not matched to a gene: 6. In the authors' methods: Estimates of nucleated cell counts were drawn from the amplification of reference gene primers. Assay used: immunoSEQ multiplex PCR; TCRdb lists only in-frame clones, some missing. The V and J calls and the clone size are those of that table, but D and trimming were determined from the DNA. The sample shows approximately 110,000 clones, 85% to 90% of them seen only once. The genes are TRBV4-1 and TRBJ2-7, with 9 bases aligning to TRBD1. The sample consisted of peripheral blood. The source of this sequence is a woman of 80 years or more with acute or convalescent COVID-19. CDR3 region: CASSQGGGDRAYEQYF. The DNA for the CDR3 is TGCGCCAGCAGCCAAGGAGGCGGGGACAGGGCCTACGAGCAGTACTTC.